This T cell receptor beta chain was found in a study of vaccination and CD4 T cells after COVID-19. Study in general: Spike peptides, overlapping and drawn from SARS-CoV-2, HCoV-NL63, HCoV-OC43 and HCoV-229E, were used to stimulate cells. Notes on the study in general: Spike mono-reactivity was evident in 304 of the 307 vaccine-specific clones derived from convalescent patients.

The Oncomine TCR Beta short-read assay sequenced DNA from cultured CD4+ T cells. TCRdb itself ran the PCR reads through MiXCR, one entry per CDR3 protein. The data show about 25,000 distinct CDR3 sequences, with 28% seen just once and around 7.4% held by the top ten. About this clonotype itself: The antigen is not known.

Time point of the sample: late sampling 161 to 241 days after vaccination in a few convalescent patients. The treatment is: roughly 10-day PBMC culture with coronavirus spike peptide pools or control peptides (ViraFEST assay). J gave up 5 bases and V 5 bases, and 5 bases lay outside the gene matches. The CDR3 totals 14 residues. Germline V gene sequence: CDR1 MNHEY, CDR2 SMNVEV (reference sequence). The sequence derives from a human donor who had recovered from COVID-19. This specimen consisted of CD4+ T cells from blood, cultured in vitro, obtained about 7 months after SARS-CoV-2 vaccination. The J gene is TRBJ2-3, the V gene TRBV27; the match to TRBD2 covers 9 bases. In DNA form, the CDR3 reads TGTGCCAGCAGTATCAGCGGGGGGCGAGATACGCAGTATTTT. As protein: CASSISGGRDTQYF.